This T cell receptor beta chain came from a study of blood T cell repertoires in COVID-19. About the research overall: Samples came from the United States, Italy and Spain, spanning acute and convalescent COVID-19. Sample material is recorded as cDNA or gDNA derived from T cells, B-cell-depleted T cells, or PBMCs.

Repertoires were generated with immunoSEQ multiplex PCR, while TCRdb's copy carries only in-frame clones and drops some. The sample consists of 150,000 to 200,000 clones, 70% to 90% of them appearing once. The specimen was peripheral blood. The TCR originated in a woman aged 80 or older in a cohort sampled during active or convalescent COVID-19.

CDR3 DNA: TGTGCCAGCAGCATAGTGGGGGGCGGGGAGCTGTTTTTT. Encoded protein: CASSIVGGGELFF. This rearrangement joins TRBV7-9 to TRBJ2-2; tentative D call: TRBD2 (6 bases). V was shortened by 5 bases and J by 7 bases, with 11 bases between the two germline ends. The CDR3 runs to 13 residues. CDR1 and CDR2 (germline): SEHNR, FQNEAQ (reference sequence).